This TCR beta chain was identified during a study of blood T cell repertoires in COVID-19. Generated by immunoSEQ multiplex PCR, the TCRdb table keeps only in-frame clones and is missing some. The data contain around 300,000 clones, nearly 90% of them singletons. Germline V gene sequence: CDR1 MNHEY, CDR2 SVGAGI. Trimming removed 4 bases from V and 5 bases from J; junction bases left unmatched: 8. CDR3 length: 15 amino acids. This clone was seen a handful of times. This chain connects TRBV6-5 to TRBJ1-1; 9 nucleotides line up with TRBD1. The sample consisted of PBMCs or T cells enriched from blood (not recorded which). The TCR was taken from a woman in her twenties or thirties who had recovered from COVID-19. Here the CDR3 DNA reads TGTGCCAGCAGTTCCCGGACAGGGGATTTGACTGAAGCTTTCTTT. This sequence encodes CASSSRTGDLTEAFF.